What follows are 18 T cell receptor beta chains derived from one specimen sequenced in a study of T cells after posttransplantation cyclophosphamide. Clones were read by immunoSEQ multiplex PCR, and TCRdb kept only the in-frame ones, dropping some. In total the sample includes fewer than 35,000 clones, none of them seen once. Specimen: PBMCs. These TCRs come from a woman in her twenties or thirties in good health and a related stem cell transplant donor.

This clone came up many times. This chain uses TRBV19 with TRBJ2-1; 8 bases are a match to TRBD2. Trimming at V came to 7 bases and at J to 4 bases, leaving 6 bases not matched to a gene. Germline values: CDR1 LNHDA, CDR2 SQIVND (reference sequence). This CDR3 contains 14 residues. This CDR3 is CASMGGGSYNEQFF. The CDR3 nucleotides read TGTGCCAGTATGGGCGGGGGGTCTTACAATGAGCAGTTCTTC.

This clone appeared many times. The chain is built from TRBV18 and TRBJ2-7; either TRBD1 or TRBD2 may supply D (5 bases each). The CDR3 is 14 amino acids. Germline V gene data show CDR1 as KGHSH and CDR2 as LQKENI. Trimming left V 2 bases short and J 0 bases short, with 8 bases between. CDR3 bases: TGTGCCAGCTCACCATCAGGGAGCTCCTACGAGCAGTACTTC. It encodes CASSPSGSSYEQYF.

This clone was seen at least ten times. The V and J genes are TRBV24-1 and TRBJ2-7; 8 nucleotides agree with TRBD2. The ends lost 3 bases at V and 5 bases at J; junction bases unmatched: 8. From germline, CDR1 is KGHDR and CDR2 SFDVKD. The CDR3 contains 15 residues. CDR3 bases: TGTGCCACCAGTGATCTGCTCCCAGCGGGGGACGAGCAGTACTTC. Protein sequence: CATSDLLPAGDEQYF.

This clone was seen a few times. The genes are TRBV11-2 and TRBJ1-2, with TRBD1 as a possible D gene (6 bases). Germline V lookup: CDR1 SGHAT, CDR2 FQNNGV. Trimming shortened V by 5 bases and J by 7 bases, and 17 bases separated the two germline ends. The CDR3 has 14 residues. The CDR3 DNA reads TGTGCCAGCAGCACCTCAGGGGCTCCGGGTGGCTACACCTTC. This encodes CASSTSGAPGGYTF.

This clone was recorded at least ten times. This sequence joins TRBV11-3 and TRBJ1-3; D is perhaps TRBD1 (6 bases). V lost 5 bases and J lost 6, with 17 bases in between. The CDR3 sequence is 15 residues long. Germline V lookup: CDR1 SGHNT, CDR2 YENEEA. For the CDR3, the DNA is TGTGCCAGCAGCGTATTCCAGGGGAGGGAAAACACCATATATTTT. Encoded protein: CASSVFQGRENTIYF.

This clone appeared many times. The CDR3 sequence is CASSYLLAGTYEQYF. In DNA, the CDR3 is TGTGCCAGCAGTTACTTACTAGCGGGGACCTACGAGCAGTACTTC. V is TRBV6-2 or TRBV6-3 and J is TRBJ2-7; TRBD2 matches at 10 bases. Germline CDR1 is MNHEY and CDR2 is SVGEGT. The CDR3 contains 15 residues. V dropped 1 base and J dropped 2; count of bases not matched to a gene: 2.

This clone has at least ten counts. The chain combines TRBV6-2 or TRBV6-3 with TRBJ2-7; D is perhaps TRBD1 (5 bases). The germline V gene encodes CDR1 MNHEY and CDR2 SVGEGT. V dropped 10 bases and J dropped 3 bases, with 13 bases sitting between them. This CDR3 is 12 amino acids long. CDR3 residues: CANRSGLYEQYF. The CDR3, as DNA: TGTGCCAACCGGTCAGGGCTCTACGAGCAGTACTTC.

This clone appeared many times. CDR3 in amino acids: CATAGTSGLTDTQYF. CDR3 sequence (DNA): TGTGCCACGGCGGGGACTAGCGGCCTCACAGATACGCAGTATTTT. The chain uses TRBV10-3 and TRBJ2-3; 11 bases align to TRBD2. Per the germline V gene, CDR1 is ENHRY and CDR2 is SYGVKD. The CDR3 spans 15 residues. V was pared by 10 bases and J by 2 bases, with 8 bases of the junction left unmatched.

This clone showed up many times. The chain has TRBV28 and TRBJ1-1, with 7 bases aligning to TRBD1. The CDR3 length is 15 residues. V was clipped by 3 bases and J by 2 bases; unmatched bases: 6. CDR1 is MDHEN, CDR2 SYDVKM, per germline. The CDR3 region is CASSFPDRVNTEAFF. The CDR3 region has the DNA TGTGCCAGCAGTTTTCCTGACAGGGTTAACACTGAAGCTTTCTTT.

V is TRBV5-1 and J is TRBJ1-2; 11 bases fit TRBD1. The germline CDR1 and CDR2 sequences are SGHRS and YFSETQ. V was clipped by 3 bases and J by 0 bases; unmatched bases: 7. The length of the CDR3 is 17 residues. CDR3 residues: CASSSLDRGQTNYGYTF. CDR3 in DNA: TGCGCCAGCAGCTCCCTGGACAGGGGGCAGACTAACTATGGCTACACCTTC.

V gene TRBV7-3 combines with J gene TRBJ2-1; 9 bases line up with TRBD2. V gave up 2 bases and J gave up 5 bases; unmatched junction bases: 4. The CDR3 extends over 15 amino acids. Per the germline V gene, CDR1 is SGHTA and CDR2 is FQGTGA. The CDR3 here is CASSLYAGGHNEQFF. The CDR3 DNA sequence: TGTGCCAGCAGCTTATATGCGGGGGGGCACAATGAGCAGTTCTTC.

In its sample, this clone was seen a few times. The chain joins TRBV6-5 to TRBJ1-5; 7 bases agree with TRBD1. Germline-derived CDR1 and CDR2 are MNHEY and SVGAGI. This CDR3 comprises 15 residues. V was pared by 6 bases and J by 3 bases, with 8 bases of the junction left unmatched. The CDR3 loop is CASSRTGQNNQPQHF. CDR3 coding DNA: TGTGCCAGCAGCAGGACAGGACAGAACAATCAGCCCCAGCATTTT.

This clone has a count of ten or more. This chain connects TRBV6-1 to TRBJ2-7, with 11 bases lining up with TRBD2. CDR3 size: 16 residues. Germline trimming cut 0 bases from V and 2 bases from J; bases unmatched to any gene: 3. Germline lookup yields CDR1 MNHNS and CDR2 SASEGT. The CDR3 DNA reads TGTGCCAGCAGTGAAGCTTCTAGCGGGGGGCCCTACGAGCAGTACTTC. It translates to CASSEASSGGPYEQYF.

This clone has more than one count but fewer than ten. The chain combines TRBV4-2 with TRBJ2-5; 11 positions match TRBD2. CDR1 and CDR2 from the germline V gene are LGHNA and YNFKEQ. The CDR3 sequence is 15 residues long. V shed 2 bases, J shed 3 bases, and the junction held 2 bases outside the gene matches. The CDR3 is CASSQLAGGKETQYF. CDR3 DNA: TGTGCCAGCAGCCAACTAGCGGGGGGTAAAGAGACCCAGTACTTC.

This clone has at least ten counts. The chain uses TRBV4-3 and TRBJ1-2; 8 bases are shared with TRBD1. Trimming took 0 bases from V and 7 from J; bases not matched to a gene: 4. The CDR3 has 14 amino acids. The germline CDR1 and CDR2 sequences are LGHNA and YSLEER. CDR3 loop: CASSQEYRGAGYTF. CDR3 nucleotides: TGCGCCAGCAGCCAAGAGTACAGGGGGGCTGGCTACACCTTC.

This clone was detected many times. V usage is TRBV18 and J usage is TRBJ1-6; 7 nucleotides match TRBD1. The CDR3 length is 15 residues. Germline trimming cut 4 bases from V and 5 bases from J; bases unmatched to any gene: 5. Per the germline V gene, CDR1 is KGHSH and CDR2 is LQKENI. The CDR3 sequence is CASSLRDRNNSPLHF. CDR3 DNA: TGTGCCAGCTCACTAAGGGACAGAAATAATTCACCCCTCCACTTT.

The chain joins TRBV28 to TRBJ2-2; 13 bases are a match to TRBD2. The CDR3 is 15 residues long. The V gene's germline CDR1 is MDHEN and CDR2 SYDVKM. The ends lost 5 bases at V and 6 bases at J; junction bases unmatched: 3. DNA for the CDR3: TGTGCCAGCAGTCTTACTAGCGGGGGGGCCGGGGAGCTGTTTTTT. Translating gives CASSLTSGGAGELFF. Combining the CDR3 with reference TRBV28 and TRBJ2-2 gives the whole variable domain DVKVTQSSRYLVKRTGEKVFLECVQDMDHENMFWYRQDPGLGLRLIYFSYDVKMKEKGDIPEGYSVSREKKERFSLILESASTNQTSMYLCASSLTSGGAGELFFGEGSRLTVL.

This clone occurred many times. This chain uses TRBV30 with TRBJ1-3, with D maybe TRBD1 (5 bases). The CDR3 is 12 amino acids. V lost 4 bases to trimming and J lost 3 bases, with 7 bases between them. Germline assignment: CDR1 GTSNPN and CDR2 SVGIG (reference sequence). This CDR3 is CAWTDSGNTIYF. CDR3 sequence (DNA): TGTGCCTGGACCGACAGTGGAAACACCATATATTTT.